Listed below are T cell receptor beta chains from one sample, sequenced in a study of T cell responses to AZD1222 COVID-19 vaccine. Sequenced by immunoSEQ multiplex PCR; TCRdb stores in-frame clones only, minus some. The sample yields 90,000 to 150,000 clones, around 83% seen once. The input for sequencing was peripheral blood, taken 28 days after the second AZD1222 dose. The receptors here all came from an adult who received the AZD1222 COVID-19 vaccine. Both conserved end residues are part of each CDR3. The D gene is left open where the match is weak. Only part of the rows carry a size: once, few, many, or a class if the clone is expanded.

cdr3_aa,cdr3_nt,d_call,v_call,clone_size,j_call
CASSREGYTF,TGTGCCAGCAGCAGGGAAGGCTACACCTTC,-,TRBV7-9,-,TRBJ1-2
CASSSPPGGGTDTQYF,TGTGCCAGCAGCTCGCCCCCGGGCGGGGGCACAGATACGCAGTATTTT,-,TRBV7-2,-,TRBJ2-3
CASGTRGQATTPNTEAFF,TGTGCCAGCGGTACACGGGGACAGGCCACTACTCCGAACACTGAAGCTTTCTTT,TRBD1,TRBV3-1/TRBV3-2,-,TRBJ1-1
CASSYGRTGYNEQFF,TGTGCCAGCAGTTACGGCCGGACTGGATACAATGAGCAGTTCTTC,-,TRBV6-5,-,TRBJ2-1
CASRRSGTADGYTF,TGTGCCAGCCGAAGGTCTGGGACAGCCGATGGCTACACCTTC,TRBD1,TRBV2,-,TRBJ1-2
CASSSGQVMNTEAFF,TGTGCCAGCAGCTCGGGACAGGTCATGAACACTGAAGCTTTCTTT,TRBD1,TRBV5-6,few,TRBJ1-1
CASKPVGANTEAFF,TGCGCCAGCAAACCGGTAGGGGCGAACACTGAAGCTTTCTTT,-,TRBV5-1,-,TRBJ1-1
CASIDGSGGAADTQYF,TGTGCCAGCATCGACGGTAGCGGGGGGGCTGCAGATACGCAGTATTTT,TRBD2,TRBV7-2,-,TRBJ2-3
CASSFMGGGQPQHF,TGTGCCAGCAGTTTTATGGGGGGCGGGCAGCCCCAGCATTTT,-,TRBV28,-,TRBJ1-5
CASSLTSNTEAFF,TGTGCCAGCAGCTTAACCTCGAACACTGAAGCTTTCTTT,-,TRBV7-3,-,TRBJ1-1
CASSQFSGTPWETQYF,TGCGCCAGCAGTCAATTTAGCGGGACACCTTGGGAGACCCAGTACTTC,TRBD2,TRBV23-1,-,TRBJ2-5